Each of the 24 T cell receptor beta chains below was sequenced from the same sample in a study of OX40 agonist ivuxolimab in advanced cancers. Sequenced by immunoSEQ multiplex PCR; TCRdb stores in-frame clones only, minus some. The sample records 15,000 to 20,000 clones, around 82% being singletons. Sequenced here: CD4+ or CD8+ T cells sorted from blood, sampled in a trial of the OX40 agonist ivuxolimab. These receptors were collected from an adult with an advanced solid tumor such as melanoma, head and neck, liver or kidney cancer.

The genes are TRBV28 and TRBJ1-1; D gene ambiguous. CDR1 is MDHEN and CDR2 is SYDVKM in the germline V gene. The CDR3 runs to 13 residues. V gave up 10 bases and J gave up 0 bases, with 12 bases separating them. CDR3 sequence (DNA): TGTGCCATAGCGGGATTCATGAACACTGAAGCTTTCTTT. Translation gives CAIAGFMNTEAFF.

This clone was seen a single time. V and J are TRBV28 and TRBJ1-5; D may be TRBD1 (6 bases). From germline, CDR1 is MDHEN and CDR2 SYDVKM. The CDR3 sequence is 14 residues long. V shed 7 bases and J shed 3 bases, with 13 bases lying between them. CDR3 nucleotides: TGTGCCAGCATTATTGGACAGCACAATCAGCCCCAGCATTTT. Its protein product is CASIIGQHNQPQHF.

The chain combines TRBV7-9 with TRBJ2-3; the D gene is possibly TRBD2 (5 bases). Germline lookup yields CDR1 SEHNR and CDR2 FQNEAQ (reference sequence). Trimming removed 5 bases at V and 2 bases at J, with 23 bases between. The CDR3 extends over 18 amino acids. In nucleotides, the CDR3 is TGTGCCAGCAGCGATCAGTATAGGTTAGGGAGCCTCACAGATACGCAGTATTTT. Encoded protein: CASSDQYRLGSLTDTQYF.

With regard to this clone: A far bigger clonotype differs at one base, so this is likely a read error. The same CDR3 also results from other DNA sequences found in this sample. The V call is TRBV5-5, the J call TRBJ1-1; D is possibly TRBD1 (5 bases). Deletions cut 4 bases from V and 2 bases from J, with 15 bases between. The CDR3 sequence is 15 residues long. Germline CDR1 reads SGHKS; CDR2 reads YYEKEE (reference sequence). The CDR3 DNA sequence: TGTGCCAGCAGCGCAAGCGGGGACGGTAACACTGAAGCTTTCTTT. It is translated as CASSASGDGNTEAFF. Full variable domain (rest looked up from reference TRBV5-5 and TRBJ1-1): DAGVTQSPTHLIKTRGQQVTLRCSPISGHKSVSWYQQVLGQGPQFIFQYYEKEERGRGNFPDRFSARQFPNYSSELNVNALLLGDSALYLCASSASGDGNTEAFFGQGTRLTVV.

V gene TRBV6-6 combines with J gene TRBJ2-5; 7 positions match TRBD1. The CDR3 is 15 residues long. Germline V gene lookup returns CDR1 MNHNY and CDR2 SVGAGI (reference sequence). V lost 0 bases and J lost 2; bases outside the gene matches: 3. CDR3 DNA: TGTGCCAGCAGTTACTCGGGGACAGTGCAAGAGACCCAGTACTTC. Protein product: CASSYSGTVQETQYF.

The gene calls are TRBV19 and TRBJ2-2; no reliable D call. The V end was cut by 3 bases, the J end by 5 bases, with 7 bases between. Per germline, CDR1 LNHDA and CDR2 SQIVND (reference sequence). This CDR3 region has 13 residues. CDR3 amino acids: CASSISVTGELFF. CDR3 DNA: TGTGCCAGTAGTATCTCCGTGACCGGGGAGCTGTTTTTT.

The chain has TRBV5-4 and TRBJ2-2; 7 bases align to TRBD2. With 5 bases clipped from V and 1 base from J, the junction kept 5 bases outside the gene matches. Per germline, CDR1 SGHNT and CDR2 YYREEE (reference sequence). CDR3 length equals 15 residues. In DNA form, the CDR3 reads TGTGCCAGCAGGGGTGCTAGCGGGAACACCGGGGAGCTGTTTTTT. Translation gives CASRGASGNTGELFF.

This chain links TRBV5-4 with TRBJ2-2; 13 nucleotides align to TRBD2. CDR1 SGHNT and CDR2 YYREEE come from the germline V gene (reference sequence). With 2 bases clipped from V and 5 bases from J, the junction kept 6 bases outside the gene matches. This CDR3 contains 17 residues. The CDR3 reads CASSLLAGGLRTGELFF. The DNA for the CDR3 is TGTGCCAGCAGCTTACTAGCGGGGGGGCTAAGAACCGGGGAGCTGTTTTTT.

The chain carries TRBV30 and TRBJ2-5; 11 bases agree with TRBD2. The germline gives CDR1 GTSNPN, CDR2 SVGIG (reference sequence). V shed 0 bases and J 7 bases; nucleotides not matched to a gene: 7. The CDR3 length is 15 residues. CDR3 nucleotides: TGTGCCTGGAGTGTAGGGCTAGCGGGGGGTGGGACCCAGTACTTC. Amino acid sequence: CAWSVGLAGGGTQYF.

CDR3 sequence reads: CASPDSAYEQYF. The CDR3 nucleotides are TGTGCCAGTCCGGACAGCGCCTACGAGCAGTACTTC. This rearrangement joins TRBV19 to TRBJ2-7, with D maybe TRBD1 (6 bases). This CDR3 is built from 12 residues. The germline CDR1 and CDR2 sequences are LNHDA and SQIVND (reference sequence). Trimming cost V 8 bases and J 2 bases, with 10 bases left between them.

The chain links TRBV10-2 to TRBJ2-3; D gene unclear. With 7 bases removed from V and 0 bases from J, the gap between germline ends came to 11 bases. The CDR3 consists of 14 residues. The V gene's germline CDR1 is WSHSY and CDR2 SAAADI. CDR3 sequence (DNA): TGCGCCAGCAAGGGAATCGATAGCACAGATACGCAGTATTTT. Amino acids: CASKGIDSTDTQYF.

CDR3 sequence reads: CAWSGTGGFEKLFF. The CDR3 DNA sequence: TGTGCCTGGAGTGGGACAGGGGGTTTTGAAAAACTGTTTTTT. The rearrangement links TRBV30 to TRBJ1-4; TRBD1 agrees at 10 bases. The CDR3 is made up of 14 amino acids. CDR1 and CDR2 (germline): GTSNPN, SVGIG (reference sequence). Germline trimming cut 1 base from V and 7 bases from J; bases unmatched to any gene: 3.

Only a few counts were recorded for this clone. CDR3 protein: CASSRTSGANTGELFF. The CDR3 bases are TGTGCCAGCAGCAGGACTAGCGGGGCGAACACCGGGGAGCTGTTTTTT. The J gene is TRBJ2-2, the V gene TRBV2, with 12 nucleotides matching TRBD2. J lost 0 bases, V lost 6 bases, and 2 bases had no gene match. This CDR3 has 16 amino acids. Germline V gene sequence: CDR1 SNHLY, CDR2 FYNNEI.

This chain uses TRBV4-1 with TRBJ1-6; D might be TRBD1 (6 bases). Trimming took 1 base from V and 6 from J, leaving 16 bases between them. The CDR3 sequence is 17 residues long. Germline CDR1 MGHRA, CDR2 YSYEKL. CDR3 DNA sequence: TGCGCCAGCAGCCAAGTCCTGGGGGGGGGCGGTAATTCACCCCTCCACTTT. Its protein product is CASSQVLGGGGNSPLHF.

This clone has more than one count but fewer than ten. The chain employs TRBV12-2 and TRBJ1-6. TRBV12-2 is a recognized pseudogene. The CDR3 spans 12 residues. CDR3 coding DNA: TGTGCAAGTCGCTGGAGACGATCACCCCTCCACTTT. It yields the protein CASRWRRSPLHF.

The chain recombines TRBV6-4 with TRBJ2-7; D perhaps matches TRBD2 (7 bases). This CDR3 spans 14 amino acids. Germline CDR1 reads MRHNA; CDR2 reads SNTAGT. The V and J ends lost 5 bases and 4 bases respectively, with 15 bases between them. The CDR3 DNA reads TGTGCCAGCAGTCCCGGGGAGGGGGGATACGAGCAGTACTTC. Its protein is CASSPGEGGYEQYF.

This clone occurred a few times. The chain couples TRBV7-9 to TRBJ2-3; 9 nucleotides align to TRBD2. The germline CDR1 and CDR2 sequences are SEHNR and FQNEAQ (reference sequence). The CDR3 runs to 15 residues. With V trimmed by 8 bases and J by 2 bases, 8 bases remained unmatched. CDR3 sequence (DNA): TGTGCCAGCCCTGAAGAGGGACTAGCCACAGATACGCAGTATTTT. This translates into CASPEEGLATDTQYF.

CDR3: CSGLTGMDYGYTF. CDR3 in DNA: TGCAGCGGCCTAACAGGGATGGACTATGGCTACACCTTC. V is TRBV29-1 and J is TRBJ1-2, with D perhaps TRBD1 (6 bases). The V end was cut by 7 bases, the J end by 3 bases, with 15 bases between. This CDR3 contains 13 residues. Germline V gene sequence: CDR1 SQVTM, CDR2 ANQGSEA. Full variable domain (missing parts from reference TRBV29-1 and TRBJ1-2): SAVISQKPSRDICQRGTSLTIQCQVDSQVTMMFWYRQQPGQSLTLIATANQGSEATYESGFVIDKFPISRPNLTFSTLTVSNMSPEDSSIYLCSGLTGMDYGYTFGSGTRLTVV.

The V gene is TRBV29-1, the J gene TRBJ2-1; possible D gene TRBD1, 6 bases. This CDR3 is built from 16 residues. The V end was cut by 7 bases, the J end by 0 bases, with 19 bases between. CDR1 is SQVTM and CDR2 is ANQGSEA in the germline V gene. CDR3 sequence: CSGLVGARSSYNEQFF. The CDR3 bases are TGCAGCGGCCTCGTGGGGGCAAGGAGCTCCTACAATGAGCAGTTCTTC.

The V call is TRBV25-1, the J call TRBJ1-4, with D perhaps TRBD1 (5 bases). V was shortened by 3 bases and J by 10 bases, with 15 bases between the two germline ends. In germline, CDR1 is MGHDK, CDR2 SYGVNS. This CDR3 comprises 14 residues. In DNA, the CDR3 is TGTGCCAGCAGTGACCTCCGGAGGGGCGGAAAACTGTTTTTT. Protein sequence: CASSDLRRGGKLFF.

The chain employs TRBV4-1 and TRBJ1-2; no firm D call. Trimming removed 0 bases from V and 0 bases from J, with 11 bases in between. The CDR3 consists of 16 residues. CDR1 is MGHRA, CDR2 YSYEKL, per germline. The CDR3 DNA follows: TGCGCCAGCAGCCAAGAGATGGCGGCAACTAACTATGGCTACACCTTC. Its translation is CASSQEMAATNYGYTF.

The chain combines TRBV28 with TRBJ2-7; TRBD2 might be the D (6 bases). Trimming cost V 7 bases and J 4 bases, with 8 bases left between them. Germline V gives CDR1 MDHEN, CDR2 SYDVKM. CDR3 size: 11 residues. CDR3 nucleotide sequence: TGTGCCAGCACGGAGGGGTACGAGCAGTACTTC. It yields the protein CASTEGYEQYF.

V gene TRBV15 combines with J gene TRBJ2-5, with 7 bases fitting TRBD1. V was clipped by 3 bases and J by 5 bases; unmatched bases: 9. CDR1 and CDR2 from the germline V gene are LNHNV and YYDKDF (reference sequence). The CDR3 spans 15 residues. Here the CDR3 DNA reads TGTGCCACCAGCAGTAATAGGGGGCCGTGGGAGACCCAGTACTTC. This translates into CATSSNRGPWETQYF.

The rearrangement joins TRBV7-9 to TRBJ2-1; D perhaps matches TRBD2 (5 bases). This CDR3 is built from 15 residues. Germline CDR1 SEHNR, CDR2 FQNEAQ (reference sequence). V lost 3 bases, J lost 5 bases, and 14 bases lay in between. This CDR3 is CASSFPGVRHNEQFF. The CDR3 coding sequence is TGTGCCAGCAGCTTTCCCGGGGTTAGGCACAATGAGCAGTTCTTC.